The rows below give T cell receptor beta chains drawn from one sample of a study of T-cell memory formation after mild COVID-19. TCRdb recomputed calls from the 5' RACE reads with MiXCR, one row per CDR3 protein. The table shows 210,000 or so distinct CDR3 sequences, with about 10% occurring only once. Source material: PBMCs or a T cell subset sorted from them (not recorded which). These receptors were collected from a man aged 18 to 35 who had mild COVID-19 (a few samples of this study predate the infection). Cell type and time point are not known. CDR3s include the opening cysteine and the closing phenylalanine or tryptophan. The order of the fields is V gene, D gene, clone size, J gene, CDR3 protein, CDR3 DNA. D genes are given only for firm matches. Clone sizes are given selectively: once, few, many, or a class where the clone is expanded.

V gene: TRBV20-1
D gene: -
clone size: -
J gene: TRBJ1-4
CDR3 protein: CSVRAAGLEKLFF
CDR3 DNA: TGCAGTGTAAGGGCGGCAGGCTTGGAAAAACTGTTTTTT

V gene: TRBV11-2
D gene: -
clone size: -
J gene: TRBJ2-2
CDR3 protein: CASSAYRTSGELFF
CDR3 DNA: TGTGCCAGCAGCGCTTACAGGACCTCCGGGGAGCTGTTTTTT

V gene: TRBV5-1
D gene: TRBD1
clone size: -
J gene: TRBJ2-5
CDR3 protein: CASRLQGAQETQYF
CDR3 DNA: TGCGCCAGCAGATTACAGGGGGCTCAAGAGACCCAGTACTTC

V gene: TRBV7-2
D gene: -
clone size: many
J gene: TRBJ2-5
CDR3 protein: CASSLVRKETQYF
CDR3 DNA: TGTGCCAGCAGCTTAGTAAGGAAAGAGACCCAGTACTTC

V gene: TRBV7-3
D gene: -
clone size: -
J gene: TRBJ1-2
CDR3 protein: CASSPFSGNYGYTF
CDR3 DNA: TGTGCCAGCAGCCCTTTCTCGGGGAACTATGGCTACACCTTC

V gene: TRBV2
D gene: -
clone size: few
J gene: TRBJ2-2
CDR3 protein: CASRRPGDYGELFF
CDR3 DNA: TGTGCCAGCAGAAGGCCGGGAGACTACGGGGAGCTGTTTTTT

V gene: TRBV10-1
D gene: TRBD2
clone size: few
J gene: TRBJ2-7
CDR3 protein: CASSPLAGAYEQYF
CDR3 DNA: TGCGCCAGCAGTCCTCTAGCGGGGGCCTACGAGCAGTACTTC

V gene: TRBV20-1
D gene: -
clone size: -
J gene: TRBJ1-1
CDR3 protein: CSARHSSGEAFF
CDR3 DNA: TGCAGTGCCAGACACTCCTCGGGGGAAGCTTTCTTT

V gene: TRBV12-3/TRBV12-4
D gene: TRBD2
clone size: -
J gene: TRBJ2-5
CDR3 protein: CASSFRAGGPETQYF
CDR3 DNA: TGTGCCAGCAGTTTCCGAGCGGGGGGGCCAGAGACCCAGTACTTC

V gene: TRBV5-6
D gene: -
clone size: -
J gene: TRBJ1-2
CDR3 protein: CASSLAPGVEEDGYTF
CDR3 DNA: TGTGCCAGCAGCTTGGCCCCCGGGGTGGAGGAGGATGGCTACACCTTC

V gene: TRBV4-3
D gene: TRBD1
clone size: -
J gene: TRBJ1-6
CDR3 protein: CASSQGRQGNSPLHF
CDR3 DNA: TGCGCCAGCAGCCAAGGGCGACAGGGGAATTCACCCCTCCACTTT

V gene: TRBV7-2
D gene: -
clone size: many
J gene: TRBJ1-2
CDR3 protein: CASSLSMGTLHYGYTF
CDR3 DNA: TGTGCCAGCAGCTTAAGCATGGGGACTCTTCACTATGGCTACACCTTC

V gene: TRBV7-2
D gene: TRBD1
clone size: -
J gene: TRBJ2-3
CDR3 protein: CASSLVMAGTGGDTQYF
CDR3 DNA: TGTGCCAGCAGCTTAGTGATGGCCGGGACAGGGGGAGATACGCAGTATTTT

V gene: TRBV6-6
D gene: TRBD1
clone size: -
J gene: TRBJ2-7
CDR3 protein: CASSAPTGDSYEQYF
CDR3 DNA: TGTGCCAGCAGTGCCCCGACAGGGGACTCCTACGAGCAGTACTTC

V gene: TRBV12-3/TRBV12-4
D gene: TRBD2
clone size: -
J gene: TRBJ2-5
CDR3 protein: CASSFGTSEKETQYF
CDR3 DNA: TGTGCCAGCAGTTTTGGGACTAGCGAGAAAGAGACCCAGTACTTC

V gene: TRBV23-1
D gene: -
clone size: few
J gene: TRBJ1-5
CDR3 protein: CASGGLNQPQHF
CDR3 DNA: TGCGCCAGTGGGGGATTAAATCAGCCCCAGCATTTT

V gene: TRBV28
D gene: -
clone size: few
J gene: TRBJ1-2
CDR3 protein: CASSLVGRANYGYTF
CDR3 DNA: TGTGCCAGCAGTTTAGTTGGCAGGGCTAACTATGGCTACACCTTC

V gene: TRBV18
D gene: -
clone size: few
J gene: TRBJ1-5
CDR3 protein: CASPETGTYSNQPQHF
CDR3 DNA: TGTGCCAGCCCCGAAACCGGGACGTATAGCAATCAGCCCCAGCATTTT

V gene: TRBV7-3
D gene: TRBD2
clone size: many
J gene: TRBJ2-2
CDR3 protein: CASSSSAGGTGELFF
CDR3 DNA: TGTGCCAGCAGCTCCTCAGCGGGGGGCACCGGGGAGCTGTTTTTT

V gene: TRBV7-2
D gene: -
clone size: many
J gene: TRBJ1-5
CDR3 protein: CASSSYSNQPQHF
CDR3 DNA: TGTGCCAGCAGCTCATATAGCAATCAGCCCCAGCATTTT

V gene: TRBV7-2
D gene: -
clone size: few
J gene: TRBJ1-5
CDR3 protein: CASSLGGRNQPQHF
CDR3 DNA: TGTGCCAGCAGCTTAGGGGGACGGAATCAGCCCCAGCATTTT

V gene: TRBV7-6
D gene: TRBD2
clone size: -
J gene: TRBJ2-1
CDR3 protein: CASSGRLAGMQFF
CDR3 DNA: TGTGCCAGCAGCGGGAGACTAGCGGGTATGCAGTTCTTC